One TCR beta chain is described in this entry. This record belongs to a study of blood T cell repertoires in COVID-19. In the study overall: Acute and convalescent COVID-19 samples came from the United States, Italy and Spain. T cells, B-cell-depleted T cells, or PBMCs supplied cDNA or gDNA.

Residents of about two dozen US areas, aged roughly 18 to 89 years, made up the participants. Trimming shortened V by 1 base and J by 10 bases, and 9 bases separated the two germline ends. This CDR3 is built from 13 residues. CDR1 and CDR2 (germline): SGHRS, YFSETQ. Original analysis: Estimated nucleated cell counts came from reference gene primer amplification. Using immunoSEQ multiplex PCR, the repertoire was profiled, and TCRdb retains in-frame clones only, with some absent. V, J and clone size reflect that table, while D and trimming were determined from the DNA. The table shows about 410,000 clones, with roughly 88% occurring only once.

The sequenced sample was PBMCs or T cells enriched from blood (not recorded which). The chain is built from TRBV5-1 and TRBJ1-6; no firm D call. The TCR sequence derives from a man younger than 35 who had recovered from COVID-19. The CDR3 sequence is CASSLRTDSPLHF. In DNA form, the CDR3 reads TGCGCCAGCAGCTTGCGTACAGACTCACCCCTCCACTTT.